Presented here are 29 T cell receptor beta chains from one specimen sequenced in a study of cytomegalovirus exposure and HLA in healthy donors. PCR involved 60 Vbeta and 13 Jbeta primers. The table came from immunoSEQ multiplex PCR; TCRdb's copy has only in-frame clones and leaves some out. The sample lists roughly 160,000 clones, 71% occurring once. Sequencing was performed on PBMCs. The receptors here all came from a woman in her thirties in good health and CMV-seronegative.

The genes are TRBV25-1 and TRBJ1-5, with D possibly being TRBD1 (6 bases). From germline, CDR1 is MGHDK and CDR2 SYGVNS. The CDR3 consists of 13 residues. V lost 6 bases and J 4 bases, leaving 10 bases between the germline ends. The CDR3 sequence is CASRKGENQPQHF. In DNA, the CDR3 is TGTGCCAGCAGGAAGGGGGAGAATCAGCCCCAGCATTTT.

V is TRBV6-6 and J is TRBJ2-7, with D perhaps TRBD2 (5 bases). V was pared by 2 bases and J by 3 bases, with 8 bases between. Germline V gene data show CDR1 as MNHNY and CDR2 as SVGAGI (reference sequence). The CDR3 is 13 residues long. The CDR3 sequence: CASSYGRYYEQYF. The CDR3 region has the DNA TGTGCCAGCAGTTACGGGAGATACTACGAGCAGTACTTC.

This clone has just one count. The chain employs TRBV9 and TRBJ1-1, with no clear D. V was clipped by 0 bases and J by 0 bases, with 9 bases between them. The CDR3 consists of 15 residues. Per germline, CDR1 SGDLS and CDR2 YYNGEE. The CDR3, as DNA: TGTGCCAGCAGCGTAGGTGGCTCACTGAACACTGAAGCTTTCTTT. It encodes CASSVGGSLNTEAFF.

The chain employs TRBV28 and TRBJ2-7, with TRBD1 identical over 9 bases. CDR1 and CDR2 (germline): MDHEN, SYDVKM. The V and J ends lost 3 bases and 1 base, in that order; junction bases with no gene match: 4. This CDR3 comprises 15 residues. The CDR3 protein is CASSLWGQGSYEQYF. DNA of the CDR3: TGTGCCAGCAGTTTGTGGGGACAGGGATCCTACGAGCAGTACTTC.

This rearrangement joins TRBV29-1 to TRBJ1-1; D uncertain. Germline V lookup: CDR1 SQVTM, CDR2 ANQGSEA. The V end lost 8 bases, the J end lost 8 bases, and 18 bases lay between the germline ends. CDR3 length: 12 residues. The CDR3 region is CSLGMHGEEAFF. The CDR3 DNA is TGCAGCCTCGGAATGCACGGGGAGGAAGCTTTCTTT. The full variable domain, completed using reference TRBV29-1 and TRBJ1-1, is SAVISQKPSRDICQRGTSLTIQCQVDSQVTMMFWYRQQPGQSLTLIATANQGSEATYESGFVIDKFPISRPNLTFSTLTVSNMSPEDSSIYLCSLGMHGEEAFFGQGTRLTVV.

This clone was detected once. The chain combines TRBV7-9 with TRBJ2-1, with D perhaps matching TRBD1 (6 bases). Germline lookup yields CDR1 SEHNR and CDR2 FQNEAQ (reference sequence). This CDR3 has 15 residues. Trimming took 4 bases from V and 4 from J, leaving 14 bases between them. The chain's CDR3 is CASSSGTPTYNEQFF. The CDR3 region has the DNA TGTGCCAGCAGCTCCGGGACACCAACTTACAATGAGCAGTTCTTC.

This rearrangement joins TRBV2 to TRBJ1-5; D is undetermined. Germline CDR1 is SNHLY and CDR2 is FYNNEI. The CDR3 length is 13 residues. Trimming removed 8 bases from V and 8 bases from J, with 16 bases in between. The chain's CDR3 is CASLKDTFKPQHF. The DNA for the CDR3 is TGTGCCAGCCTAAAAGATACTTTCAAGCCCCAGCATTTT.

The V and J genes are TRBV7-9 and TRBJ2-5, with a tentative D call TRBD1 (5 bases). With 3 bases removed from V and 3 bases from J, the gap between germline ends came to 14 bases. This CDR3 has 15 residues. In germline, CDR1 is SEHNR, CDR2 FQNEAQ (reference sequence). DNA for the CDR3: TGTGCCAGCAGCTTTCCTTCGACAGAGAAAGAGACCCAGTACTTC. It yields the protein CASSFPSTEKETQYF.

The chain joins TRBV18 to TRBJ1-6, with D hard to call. CDR1 is KGHSH, CDR2 LQKENI, per germline. The germline V and J ends were trimmed by 0 bases and 3 bases, with 9 bases remaining between them. This CDR3 has 16 residues. DNA of the CDR3: TGTGCCAGCTCACCACCGGGCCCCCTCTATAATTCACCCCTCCACTTT. Its protein product is CASSPPGPLYNSPLHF. The full variable domain, its missing parts supplied by reference TRBV18 and TRBJ1-6, is NAGVMQNPRHLVRRRGQEARLRCSPMKGHSHVYWYRQLPEEGLKFMVYLQKENIIDESGMPKERFSAEFPKEGPSILRIQQVVRGDSAAYFCASSPPGPLYNSPLHFGNGTRLTVT.

The rearrangement links TRBV11-2 to TRBJ2-3; 8 nucleotides line up with TRBD2. CDR1 and CDR2 from the germline V gene are SGHAT and FQNNGV. V shed 5 bases and J 6 bases; nucleotides not matched to a gene: 1. The CDR3 contains 12 residues. The CDR3 here is CASSRGGDTQYF. CDR3 in DNA: TGTGCCAGCAGCCGGGGGGGGGATACGCAGTATTTT.

In this sample, this clone turned up a few times. The chain recombines TRBV5-6 with TRBJ2-5; 7 bases fit TRBD2. The CDR3 is 16 residues long. V shed 4 bases and J 5 bases; nucleotides not matched to a gene: 14. Germline CDR1 SGHDT, CDR2 YYEEEE. The chain's CDR3 is CASSRDVTSRRETQYF. The CDR3 DNA is TGTGCCAGCAGCCGTGATGTGACTAGCCGAAGGGAGACCCAGTACTTC.

The chain couples TRBV28 to TRBJ1-4; D is possibly TRBD1 (6 bases). There are 17 residues in the CDR3. Germline V gene data show CDR1 as MDHEN and CDR2 as SYDVKM. The V gene lost 4 bases and the J gene lost 7 bases, with 22 bases spanning the gap. The CDR3, as DNA: TGTGCCAGCAGTTCATTTCCAACAGGGAAATTAGTTGAAAAACTGTTTTTT. Translation gives CASSSFPTGKLVEKLFF.

The chain couples TRBV11-2 to TRBJ1-1, with a weak D call TRBD1 (6 bases). The ends were cut back, 3 bases at V and 5 bases at J, with 16 bases in the middle. The CDR3 runs to 15 residues. Germline V gene lookup returns CDR1 SGHAT and CDR2 FQNNGV. This CDR3 is CASSFAGGAGTEAFF. CDR3 DNA sequence: TGTGCCAGCAGCTTCGCGGGGGGGGCGGGTACTGAAGCTTTCTTT. The whole variable domain, filled in from reference TRBV11-2 and TRBJ1-1, reads EAGVAQSPRYKIIEKRQSVAFWCNPISGHATLYWYQQILGQGPKLLIQFQNNGVVDDSQLPKDRFSAERLKGVDSTLKIQPAKLEDSAVYLCASSFAGGAGTEAFFGQGTRLTVV.

The chain couples TRBV19 to TRBJ2-1, with 8 bases identical to TRBD2. Germline CDR1 and CDR2: LNHDA and SQIVND (reference sequence). This CDR3 comprises 15 residues. The V gene end was trimmed by 5 bases and the J gene end by 2 bases; junction bases not matched to a gene: 5. In nucleotides, the CDR3 is TGTGCCAGTAGTGTTAGCGGGAACACCTACAATGAGCAGTTCTTC. Translation: CASSVSGNTYNEQFF.

The genes are TRBV6-5 and TRBJ2-1; D is uncertain. The CDR3 length is 14 residues. CDR1 is MNHEY and CDR2 is SVGAGI in the germline V gene. V lost 0 bases, J lost 6 bases, and 9 bases lay in between. CDR3 residues: CASSYSMQANEQFF. The CDR3 bases are TGTGCCAGCAGTTACTCGATGCAGGCCAATGAGCAGTTCTTC.

The V call is TRBV19, the J call TRBJ2-3; 7 bases are shared with TRBD1. CDR3 length: 15 amino acids. The germline CDR1 and CDR2 sequences are LNHDA and SQIVND (reference sequence). V lost 4 bases, J lost 0 bases, and 4 bases stayed unmatched. The CDR3 DNA is TGTGCCAGTAGTAAGACAGGGTACAGCACAGATACGCAGTATTTT. This sequence encodes CASSKTGYSTDTQYF.

In this sample, this clone turned up a few times. The chain carries TRBV5-6 and TRBJ1-5; 8 nucleotides match TRBD1. The CDR3 loop spans 17 amino acids. The germline CDR1 and CDR2 sequences are SGHDT and YYEEEE. V lost 1 base to trimming and J lost 6 bases; unmatched junction nucleotides: 12. This CDR3 reads CASSLYGDRGGFQPQHF. In DNA, the CDR3 is TGTGCCAGCAGCTTGTATGGTGACAGGGGAGGTTTTCAGCCCCAGCATTTT.

The gene calls are TRBV4-3 and TRBJ2-5, with a tentative D call TRBD1 (6 bases). The CDR3 totals 13 residues. V gave up 3 bases and J gave up 4 bases, with 9 bases separating them. CDR1 and CDR2 (germline): LGHNA, YSLEER. The CDR3 region is CASSQGASETQYF. The CDR3 nucleotides read TGCGCCAGCAGCCAGGGGGCCTCAGAGACCCAGTACTTC.

CDR3 loop: CASSVEPASGETQYF. In DNA form, the CDR3 reads TGTGCCAGCAGCGTAGAACCAGCCTCGGGAGAGACCCAGTACTTC. The chain employs TRBV9 and TRBJ2-5, with D uncertain. V was clipped by 0 bases and J by 4 bases, with 13 bases between them. Germline loops: CDR1 SGDLS, CDR2 YYNGEE. The CDR3 runs 15 residues.

This clone was counted once. This chain uses TRBV15 with TRBJ2-1; D is undetermined. The CDR3 runs 17 residues. The V end was cut by 1 base, the J end by 0 bases, with 13 bases between. Germline CDR1 LNHNV, CDR2 YYDKDF (reference sequence). The CDR3 region has the DNA TGTGCCACCAGCAGAGTAGAGGCCTTTAGCTCCTACAATGAGCAGTTCTTC. Protein sequence: CATSRVEAFSSYNEQFF.

The chain recombines TRBV6-1 with TRBJ1-5, with 7 bases identical to TRBD1. J was trimmed by 4 bases and V by 2 bases; bases with no gene match: 5. Germline V lookup: CDR1 MNHNS, CDR2 SASEGT. The CDR3 extends over 15 amino acids. CDR3 sequence (DNA): TGTGCCAGCAGTGAACCGACAGGGTTAAATCAGCCCCAGCATTTT. Encoded protein: CASSEPTGLNQPQHF.

This rearrangement joins TRBV19 to TRBJ1-5; 9 nucleotides match TRBD1. V lost 3 bases to trimming and J lost 6 bases; unmatched junction nucleotides: 3. The CDR3 runs to 14 residues. Germline V CDR1 and CDR2: LNHDA, SQIVND (reference sequence). The CDR3 spells CASSIRDRVQPQHF. The CDR3 DNA sequence: TGTGCCAGTAGTATCAGGGACAGGGTTCAGCCCCAGCATTTT.

The gene calls are TRBV4-1 and TRBJ2-7, with a tentative D call TRBD2 (5 bases). Germline CDR1 reads MGHRA; CDR2 reads YSYEKL. This CDR3 is 13 amino acids long. V was pared by 4 bases and J by 3 bases, with 10 bases between. The CDR3 DNA reads as TGCGCCAGCAGCCGAGCGGAAGACTACGAGCAGTACTTC. This encodes CASSRAEDYEQYF.

This sequence joins TRBV7-3 and TRBJ2-3, with 8 nucleotides matching TRBD2. Germline V gene sequence: CDR1 SGHTA, CDR2 FQGTGA. V lost 5 bases and J lost 0; bases outside the gene matches: 4. The CDR3 is made up of 15 amino acids. The CDR3 here is CASSSGGPSTDTQYF. The CDR3 DNA follows: TGTGCCAGCAGCAGCGGGGGTCCTAGCACAGATACGCAGTATTTT.

CDR3 region: CASSVEIADSDPLNTEAFF. The DNA of the CDR3 is TGTGCCAGTAGCGTCGAAATCGCTGACAGCGACCCTTTGAACACTGAAGCTTTCTTT. V gene TRBV19 combines with J gene TRBJ1-1; D perhaps matches TRBD1 (5 bases). The V and J ends lost 6 bases and 0 bases respectively, with 26 bases between them. In germline, CDR1 is LNHDA, CDR2 SQIVND (reference sequence). This CDR3 region has 19 residues.

The chain joins TRBV28 to TRBJ1-5; a possible D gene is TRBD1 (5 bases). Per the germline V gene, CDR1 is MDHEN and CDR2 is SYDVKM. V was trimmed by 3 bases and J by 6 bases, leaving 12 bases between them. The CDR3 is 14 amino acids. In DNA, the CDR3 is TGTGCCAGCAGTTTCCTTTGGGGCCGTCAGCCCCAGCATTTT. It specifies CASSFLWGRQPQHF.

This clone was picked up a small number of times. The genes are TRBV4-2 and TRBJ2-1, with TRBD2 matching 7 bases. The CDR3 loop spans 13 amino acids. The germline V gene encodes CDR1 LGHNA and CDR2 YNFKEQ. V trimming: 0 bases; J trimming: 8 bases; junction bases outside the gene matches: 1. Written as DNA, the CDR3 is TGTGCCAGCAGCCAAGACCGGGGGGATGAGCAGTTCTTC. It encodes CASSQDRGDEQFF.

This chain joins TRBV28 and TRBJ1-1; TRBD1 is a possible D gene (5 bases). The length of the CDR3 is 14 residues. Germline CDR1 reads MDHEN; CDR2 reads SYDVKM. Trimming cost V 0 bases and J 7 bases, with 12 bases left between them. The CDR3 reads CASSLWQGRHEAFF. The CDR3 bases are TGTGCCAGCAGTTTATGGCAGGGAAGGCATGAAGCTTTCTTT.

This chain connects TRBV4-2 to TRBJ1-4, with a tentative D call TRBD1 (5 bases). V was pared by 1 base and J by 7 bases, with 13 bases between. The V gene's germline CDR1 is LGHNA and CDR2 YNFKEQ. The CDR3 runs 15 residues. The CDR3 reads CASSQGGGRVEKLFF. Written as DNA, the CDR3 is TGTGCCAGCAGCCAAGGGGGGGGGAGAGTTGAAAAACTGTTTTTT.